This TCR beta chain was recovered during a study of T cells expressing NK-cell markers. Using the 5' RACE reads, TCRdb records one entry per CDR3 protein without DNA. Recorded for this sample: around 110,000 distinct CDR3 sequences. From germline, CDR1 is DFQATT and CDR2 SNEGSKA (reference sequence). This CDR3 spans 16 amino acids. The J gene is TRBJ2-7, the V gene TRBV20-1; checking the TCRdb D call of TRBD1 is not possible without DNA. The TCR comes from a woman between 18 and 75 years old in good health. Source material: blood T cells: a sorted CD56 or NKG2C T cell subset, CD4+ or CD8+ T cells, or bulk PBMC T cells (not recorded which). CDR3 sequence reads: CSASLSPGTGAYEQYF.